The sequence of this T cell receptor (beta chain) was determined in a study of molecular identifiers for immune sequencing clone quantification. With regard to this clonotype: Since a much larger clone is just one base distant, this may be a read error.

TCRdb reanalysed the PCR reads using MiXCR and keeps one entry per CDR3 protein. The profile shows roughly 300,000 distinct CDR3 sequences, about 22% of them singletons. The receptor was isolated from a human donor in good health. Some libraries in this study had Jurkat cell RNA spiked in. Sequenced input: naive CD8+ T cells from blood, with Jurkat cell RNA spiked in. As to subset: FACS-sorted CD8+CD4-CCR7+CD45RA+ naive T cells.

The CDR3 loop reads CASSVGRAINYGYTF. CDR3 DNA sequence: TGTGCCAGCAGCGTGGGCAGGGCTATTAACTATGGCTACACCTTC. The chain has TRBV5-4 and TRBJ1-2; possibly TRBD1 for D (5 bases). Germline V gene lookup returns CDR1 SGHNT and CDR2 YYREEE (reference sequence). The CDR3 contains 15 residues. The V and J ends lost 4 bases and 1 base respectively, with 14 bases between them.